The entry below gives a single T cell receptor (beta chain) sequence along with its context. In the authors' workflow: Counts of nucleated cells, estimated from reference gene primer amplification, were obtained. Only in-frame clones appear in the TCRdb table, and some are missing; sequencing was by immunoSEQ multiplex PCR. For V, J and clone size, that table is used; D and trimming come from the DNA. The sample records 200,000 to 250,000 clones, 70% to 90% being singletons. Enrollees, about 18 to 95 years old, lived in approximately 25 US areas. Cohort 3 donors were reported recovered after two negative PCRs, clearance, or symptom resolution. CDR3 length: 15 amino acids. Germline CDR1 SGHRS, CDR2 YFSETQ. V shed 2 bases and J 5 bases; nucleotides not matched to a gene: 3. These data are taken from a study of blood T cell repertoires in COVID-19. About the study: Acute-phase and convalescent COVID-19 samples originated in the United States, Italy and Spain.

This sequence originates from a man aged 25-45 years who had recovered from COVID-19. Material: PBMCs or T cells enriched from blood (not recorded which). The chain carries TRBV5-1 and TRBJ2-1; 11 positions agree with TRBD1. The CDR3 DNA follows: TGCGCCAGCAGCTTCGGACAGGGGGCGCACAATGAGCAGTTCTTC. Its translation is CASSFGQGAHNEQFF.